Below are 31 T cell receptor beta chains sequenced from a single sample in a study of follicular helper T cells after annual influenza vaccination. Sequencing was performed with immunoSEQ multiplex PCR; in TCRdb, only in-frame clones are kept and a portion is missing. Seen here are roughly 7,300 clones, approximately 80% observed once, and the top ten hold 1.6%. Specified time point: 2015-2016 season, 7 days after influenza vaccination. The source was CXCR5+ CD38- circulating T follicular helper cells from blood, collected 7 days after influenza vaccination. Subset here: circulating Tfh, non-naive CD4+CXCR5+PD-1+ (ICOS+CD38+ or ICOS-CD38-). These receptors all come from an adult who received the influenza vaccine.

The rearrangement links TRBV23-1 to TRBJ1-2, with TRBD1 as a possible D gene (6 bases). TRBV23-1 falls under the ORF class, with uncertain function. This CDR3 region has 18 residues. Trimming removed 8 bases from V and 3 bases from J, with 28 bases in between. CDR3 region: CASSYLGDTGKDDYGYTF. DNA for the CDR3: TGCGCCAGCTCATATCTTGGGGACACAGGGAAGGATGACTATGGCTACACCTTC.

In this sample, this clone turned up once. This chain's CDR3 is CASSLALGSNLNEQFF. CDR3 bases: TGTGCCAGCAGCTTAGCGCTGGGCAGCAACCTCAATGAGCAGTTCTTC. The chain employs TRBV7-2 and TRBJ2-1; no clear D gene. The V end lost 0 bases, the J end lost 6 bases, and 15 bases lay between the germline ends. From germline, CDR1 is SGHTA and CDR2 FQGNSA. The CDR3 is made up of 16 amino acids.

V gene TRBV29-1 combines with J gene TRBJ1-1; 7 bases agree with TRBD1. The CDR3 consists of 12 residues. From germline, CDR1 is SQVTM and CDR2 ANQGSEA. With 6 bases clipped from V and 11 bases from J, the junction kept 12 bases outside the gene matches. CDR3 in DNA: TGCAGCGTCATGAGACAGGGCTGGGATGCTTTCTTT. It is translated as CSVMRQGWDAFF.

V is TRBV5-5 and J is TRBJ1-1; D is uncertain. Trimming cost V 2 bases and J 1 base, with 9 bases left between them. Germline V CDR1 and CDR2: SGHKS, YYEKEE (reference sequence). The CDR3 is 14 residues long. The CDR3 spells CASSFRLENTEAFF. CDR3 coding DNA: TGTGCCAGCAGCTTCCGGTTGGAGAACACTGAAGCTTTCTTT.

V and J are TRBV4-1 and TRBJ1-5; possible D gene TRBD1, 6 bases. With 0 bases removed from V and 7 bases from J, the gap between germline ends came to 16 bases. Per the germline V gene, CDR1 is MGHRA and CDR2 is YSYEKL. This CDR3 region has 16 residues. CDR3 protein: CASSQDTGHKGQPQHF. CDR3 sequence (DNA): TGCGCCAGCAGCCAAGATACGGGACATAAGGGGCAGCCCCAGCATTTT.

V is TRBV15 and J is TRBJ2-5; TRBD1 agrees at 8 bases. The ends lost 0 bases at V and 5 bases at J; junction bases unmatched: 2. Germline CDR1 and CDR2: LNHNV and YYDKDF (reference sequence). The CDR3 length is 14 residues. Written as DNA, the CDR3 is TGTGCCACCAGCAGAGATCAGGGGGCCGAGACCCAGTACTTC. It is translated as CATSRDQGAETQYF.

The gene calls are TRBV5-1 and TRBJ2-7, with D tentatively TRBD1 or TRBD2 (5 bases each). Trimming removed 7 bases from V and 1 base from J, with 12 bases in between. The CDR3 loop spans 13 amino acids. The germline V gene has CDR1 SGHRS and CDR2 YFSETQ. CDR3 DNA sequence: TGCGCCAGCGGCCGGGACGGGTCCTACGAGCAGTACTTC. Its protein is CASGRDGSYEQYF.

This chain links TRBV7-2 with TRBJ2-1; D ambiguous. The germline V gene has CDR1 SGHTA and CDR2 FQGNSA. The CDR3 has 15 residues. Trimming removed 0 bases from V and 6 bases from J, with 12 bases in between. CDR3 protein: CASSLAPALGNEQFF. CDR3 sequence (DNA): TGTGCCAGCAGCTTAGCGCCGGCATTGGGCAATGAGCAGTTCTTC.

In this sample, this clone turned up a few times. This chain uses TRBV2 with TRBJ2-7; perhaps D is TRBD1 or TRBD2 (5 bases each). This CDR3 region has 12 residues. CDR1 is SNHLY and CDR2 is FYNNEI in the germline V gene. Trimming stripped 8 bases from V and 1 base from J, with 9 bases between. CDR3 nucleotides: TGTGCCAGCGGGACGGATTCCTACGAGCAGTACTTC. It encodes CASGTDSYEQYF.

The chain couples TRBV7-9 to TRBJ2-4; no definite D call. Germline lookup yields CDR1 SEHNR and CDR2 FQNEAQ (reference sequence). V lost 1 base and J 15 bases, leaving 13 bases between the germline ends. This CDR3 has 12 amino acids. This chain's CDR3 is CASSLDQSRRYF. CDR3 in DNA: TGTGCCAGCAGCTTAGACCAGAGCCGTAGGTACTTC.

The chain links TRBV9 to TRBJ2-7; 11 positions match TRBD2. The germline CDR1 and CDR2 sequences are SGDLS and YYNGEE. This CDR3 is 14 amino acids long. The ends lost 4 bases at V and 6 bases at J; junction bases unmatched: 6. The chain's CDR3 is CASSPETSGVEQYF. The CDR3 DNA reads TGTGCCAGCAGCCCAGAGACTAGCGGGGTCGAGCAGTACTTC.

The chain joins TRBV2 to TRBJ1-5; 10 nucleotides line up with TRBD1. Losses at the gene ends were 5 bases for V and 1 base for J; bases not matched to a gene: 5. The CDR3 runs to 16 residues. CDR1 is SNHLY, CDR2 FYNNEI, per germline. The CDR3 loop is CASSFDRGQSNQPQHF. In DNA form, the CDR3 reads TGTGCCAGCAGTTTTGACAGGGGGCAGAGCAATCAGCCCCAGCATTTT. Full variable domain (remainder filled in from reference TRBV2 and TRBJ1-5): EPEVTQTPSHQVTQMGQEVILRCVPISNHLYFYWYRQILGQKVEFLVSFYNNEISEKSEIFDDQFSVERPDGSNFTLKIRSTKLEDSAMYFCASSFDRGQSNQPQHFGDGTRLSIL.

The chain links TRBV4-1 to TRBJ1-2; D uncertain. The CDR3 loop spans 14 amino acids. Germline lookup yields CDR1 MGHRA and CDR2 YSYEKL. Trimming stripped 1 base from V and 2 bases from J, with 8 bases between. In DNA form, the CDR3 reads TGCGCCAGCAGCCAAGGGGATATCAACTATGGCTACACCTTC. Its translation is CASSQGDINYGYTF.

The chain recombines TRBV25-1 with TRBJ1-4; D call uncertain. CDR1 is MGHDK, CDR2 SYGVNS, per germline. The CDR3 sequence is 14 residues long. V lost 1 base and J 4 bases, leaving 7 bases between the germline ends. The CDR3 spells CASSESRINEKLFF. DNA of the CDR3: TGTGCCAGCAGTGAATCCCGGATTAATGAAAAACTGTTTTTT.

The chain combines TRBV4-1 with TRBJ1-3; a weak D match, TRBD1 (5 bases). The CDR3 consists of 17 residues. V shed 2 bases and J shed 0 bases, with 14 bases lying between them. CDR1 MGHRA and CDR2 YSYEKL come from the germline V gene. CDR3 protein: CASSQSGRTPSGNTIYF. In DNA form, the CDR3 reads TGCGCCAGCAGCCAATCGGGGCGGACACCCTCTGGAAACACCATATATTTT.

This clone was counted only a few times. J is TRBJ1-2 and V is TRBV28; D is undetermined. The V gene's germline CDR1 is MDHEN and CDR2 SYDVKM. V lost 5 bases, J lost 3 bases, and 13 bases lay in between. The CDR3 is 14 amino acids. The CDR3 region is CASSPPTEYYGYTF. The CDR3 nucleotides are TGTGCCAGCAGTCCCCCAACAGAATACTATGGCTACACCTTC.

The V gene is TRBV18, the J gene TRBJ1-2, with D maybe TRBD1 (6 bases). The germline V gene encodes CDR1 KGHSH and CDR2 LQKENI. The CDR3 is made up of 18 amino acids. Trimming took 3 bases from V and 4 from J, leaving 24 bases between them. CDR3 region: CASSPPGGTMGIGYGYTF. Here the CDR3 DNA reads TGTGCCAGCTCACCCCCCGGAGGGACAATGGGAATAGGCTATGGCTACACCTTC.

The V call is TRBV2, the J call TRBJ2-2; the D gene is possibly TRBD2 (6 bases). Per the germline V gene, CDR1 is SNHLY and CDR2 is FYNNEI. The CDR3 extends over 14 amino acids. The V end was cut by 4 bases, the J end by 13 bases, with 19 bases between. CDR3 amino acids: CASSAELTGVGLFF. The CDR3 DNA is TGTGCCAGCAGTGCGGAGCTAACGGGAGTTGGGCTGTTTTTT.

The V gene is TRBV28, the J gene TRBJ2-3; no definite D call. The germline V gene has CDR1 MDHEN and CDR2 SYDVKM. The V and J ends lost 1 base and 0 bases respectively, with 5 bases between them. This CDR3 comprises 14 residues. The CDR3 nucleotides are TGTGCCAGCAGTTTATTGGCTAGCACAGATACGCAGTATTTT. Its protein is CASSLLASTDTQYF.

This chain joins TRBV7-9 and TRBJ2-5; 7 positions match TRBD2. This CDR3 region has 13 residues. Trimming at V came to 5 bases and at J to 7 bases, leaving 7 bases not matched to a gene. Germline V gives CDR1 SEHNR, CDR2 FQNEAQ (reference sequence). The CDR3 region has the DNA TGTGCCAGCAGCCCCGGACTAGTCGGGACCCAGTACTTC. It yields the protein CASSPGLVGTQYF.

A single count supports this clone. J is TRBJ2-5 and V is TRBV6-1; D ambiguous. Germline V gives CDR1 MNHNS, CDR2 SASEGT. Between the trimmed V and J ends, which lost 2 bases and 2 bases, there was a span of 3 bases. CDR3 size: 12 residues. The DNA for the CDR3 is TGTGCCAGCAGTGAAATACAAGAGACCCAGTACTTC. It is translated as CASSEIQETQYF.

The V call is TRBV7-2, the J call TRBJ2-7, with D possibly matching TRBD2 (7 bases). The ends were cut back, 3 bases at V and 4 bases at J, with 10 bases in the middle. This CDR3 has 13 residues. CDR1 is SGHTA and CDR2 is FQGNSA in the germline V gene. Here the CDR3 reads CASSFGGPYEQYF. CDR3 DNA: TGTGCCAGCAGCTTCGGGGGGCCTTACGAGCAGTACTTC.

V gene TRBV11-2 combines with J gene TRBJ2-7, with 10 bases aligning to TRBD2. The V gene end was trimmed by 5 bases and the J gene end by 2 bases; junction bases not matched to a gene: 6. In germline, CDR1 is SGHAT, CDR2 FQNNGV. The CDR3 extends over 15 amino acids. This CDR3 is CASSRGLAETYEQYF. CDR3 DNA: TGTGCCAGCAGCCGAGGACTAGCGGAGACCTACGAGCAGTACTTC.

The chain recombines TRBV19 with TRBJ1-2, with 7 positions matching TRBD1. The V gene end was trimmed by 7 bases and the J gene end by 2 bases; junction bases not matched to a gene: 4. Germline values: CDR1 LNHDA, CDR2 SQIVND (reference sequence). CDR3 length equals 13 residues. CDR3 DNA: TGTGCCAGTAACGCGGACAGGAACTATGGCTACACCTTC. Amino acid sequence: CASNADRNYGYTF.

The rearrangement uses TRBV9 and TRBJ2-5; weak D call: TRBD1 (5 bases). This CDR3 is 15 amino acids long. Trimming removed 0 bases at V and 5 bases at J, with 14 bases between. The germline V gene encodes CDR1 SGDLS and CDR2 YYNGEE. CDR3 DNA: TGTGCCAGCAGCGTAGTGGGGATAGGGGTGGAGACCCAGTACTTC. Protein product: CASSVVGIGVETQYF.

V usage is TRBV14 and J usage is TRBJ2-1; possible D gene TRBD1, 5 bases. CDR1 is SGHDN and CDR2 is FVKESK in the germline V gene. The CDR3 runs to 15 residues. Trimming shortened V by 3 bases and J by 7 bases, and 16 bases separated the two germline ends. Here the CDR3 DNA reads TGTGCCAGCAGCCATTCAGCAGGGCCTGGAAATGAGCAGTTCTTC. Protein: CASSHSAGPGNEQFF.

CDR3: CASSVDGSRNEQFF. In DNA form, the CDR3 reads TGTGCCAGCAGCGTAGACGGTTCACGCAATGAGCAGTTCTTC. The rearrangement joins TRBV9 to TRBJ2-1; D unclear. This CDR3 comprises 14 residues. Looked up from germline, CDR1 is SGDLS and CDR2 is YYNGEE. Trimming stripped 0 bases from V and 6 bases from J, with 10 bases between.

The CDR3 DNA sequence: TGTGCCAGCAGCCAAACCCCAGGGTCATCCTACAATGAGCAGTTCTTC. This codes for CASSQTPGSSYNEQFF. V and J are TRBV28 and TRBJ2-1; perhaps TRBD1 as D (5 bases). V lost 6 bases and J lost 1, with 16 bases in between. Germline CDR1 MDHEN, CDR2 SYDVKM. The CDR3 contains 16 residues.

The rearrangement uses TRBV29-1 and TRBJ1-2; 10 bases fit TRBD1. V was pared by 4 bases and J by 8 bases, with 7 bases of the junction left unmatched. The length of the CDR3 is 13 residues. Germline V gene sequence: CDR1 SQVTM, CDR2 ANQGSEA. CDR3: CSVGGTGAEGYTF. CDR3 DNA sequence: TGCAGCGTTGGAGGGACAGGGGCGGAAGGCTACACCTTC.

J is TRBJ2-5 and V is TRBV5-1, with 9 bases identical to TRBD1. Germline V gives CDR1 SGHRS, CDR2 YFSETQ. The CDR3 extends over 14 amino acids. J was trimmed by 4 bases and V by 2 bases; bases with no gene match: 3. For the CDR3, the DNA is TGCGCCAGCAGCTTTCGACAGGGGGGAGAGACCCAGTACTTC. This codes for CASSFRQGGETQYF.

The count of this clone is one. The chain combines TRBV11-2 with TRBJ2-6, with D hard to call. The CDR3 consists of 17 residues. V was pared by 3 bases and J by 0 bases, with 12 bases between. The germline CDR1 and CDR2 sequences are SGHAT and FQNNGV. The CDR3 sequence: CASSLPARPSGANVLTF. CDR3 sequence (DNA): TGTGCCAGCAGCTTGCCGGCAAGGCCCTCTGGGGCCAACGTCCTGACTTTC. Supplemented by reference TRBV11-2 and TRBJ2-6, the full variable domain reads EAGVAQSPRYKIIEKRQSVAFWCNPISGHATLYWYQQILGQGPKLLIQFQNNGVVDDSQLPKDRFSAERLKGVDSTLKIQPAKLEDSAVYLCASSLPARPSGANVLTFGAGSRLTVL.